These T cell receptor beta chains were read from a single sample in a study of regulatory T cells in long-lasting Graves disease. TCRdb redid the calling of the multiplex PCR reads with MiXCR, one entry per CDR3 protein. The sample lists about 620,000 distinct CDR3 sequences; less than 20% were seen once. The data were also submitted as part of a second study, on T cells in Graves' hyperthyroidism and ophthalmopathy.

The sequencing here drew on peripheral blood mononuclear cells (PBMCs), taken at new diagnosis, from a patient treated with antithyroid drugs. These receptors all stem from a young woman with Graves disease. CDR3s include the opening cysteine and the closing phenylalanine or tryptophan. A D gene is named only where the DNA matches it firmly. For some rows the clone size is stated as once, few or many, or as a class when expanded; others skip it.

V	J	D	size	CDR3	DNA
TRBV12-3/TRBV12-4	TRBJ1-3	TRBD1	many	CASMRSGGRSGNTIYF	TGTGCCAGCATGAGGTCAGGGGGTCGCTCTGGAAACACCATATATTTT
TRBV7-9	TRBJ1-1	.	many	CASSPQVGNGYTEAFF	TGTGCCAGCAGTCCCCAGGTCGGGAACGGGTACACTGAAGCTTTCTTT
TRBV27	TRBJ1-5	.	many	CASSYSGVSNQPQHF	TGTGCCAGCAGTTACTCGGGAGTTAGCAATCAGCCCCAGCATTTT
TRBV6-1	TRBJ2-5	.	many	CASDKYQETQYF	TGTGCCAGCGACAAGTACCAAGAGACCCAGTACTTC
TRBV20-1	TRBJ2-1	.	few	CSAQGRGEQFF	TGCAGTGCTCAGGGGCGGGGTGAGCAGTTCTTC
TRBV12-3/TRBV12-4	TRBJ2-4	.	.	CASSFPRREKAKNIQYF	TGTGCCAGCAGTTTTCCTAGGAGGGAGAAAGCCAAAAACATTCAGTACTTC
TRBV7-9	TRBJ1-4	.	few	CASSFDTTTNEKLFF	TGTGCCAGCAGCTTCGACACCACAACTAATGAAAAACTGTTTTTT
TRBV9	TRBJ1-4	.	few	CASSVEGDKDEKLFF	TGTGCCAGCAGCGTAGAAGGGGATAAGGATGAAAAACTGTTTTTT
TRBV2	TRBJ2-7	.	.	CASSQPGRTRANEQYF	TGCGCCAGCAGCCAGCCAGGAAGGACCAGGGCGAACGAGCAGTACTTC
TRBV13	TRBJ2-7	.	many	CASSLEQLHEQYF	TGTGCCAGCAGCTTAGAACAGCTCCACGAGCAGTACTTC
TRBV5-4	TRBJ2-2	.	.	CASSLAGMFTGELFF	TGTGCCAGCAGCTTGGCTGGGATGTTCACCGGGGAGCTGTTTTTT
TRBV9	TRBJ2-5	TRBD2	many	CASSVEAGQSQETQYF	TGTGCCAGCAGCGTAGAAGCGGGGCAATCCCAAGAGACCCAGTACTTC
TRBV3-1	TRBJ2-2	TRBD2	.	CASSRKGLVSTGELFF	TGTGCCAGCAGTCGAAAGGGACTAGTCAGCACCGGGGAGCTGTTTTTT
TRBV7-9	TRBJ1-1	.	.	CASSARMNTEAFF	TGTGCCAGCAGCGCCCGTATGAACACTGAAGCTTTCTTT
TRBV5-1	TRBJ1-1	.	.	CASSSLGRDEAFF	TGCGCCAGCAGCTCGTTAGGACGGGACGAGGCTTTCTTT
TRBV5-1	TRBJ2-3	TRBD2	.	CASTPGGFTDTQYF	TGCGCCTCCACTCCGGGAGGGTTCACAGATACGCAGTATTTT
TRBV7-7	TRBJ2-1	TRBD2	few	CASSLLAGGLNEQFF	TGTGCTAGCAGCTTATTAGCGGGAGGGTTAAATGAGCAGTTCTTC
TRBV12-3/TRBV12-4	TRBJ2-7	.	many	CASSRLGTFAYEQYF	TGTGCCAGCAGCCGCCTAGGGACATTCGCCTACGAGCAGTACTTC
TRBV27	TRBJ1-4	.	many	CASSRGHAEKLFF	TGTGCCAGCAGTCGGGGACATGCCGAAAAACTGTTTTTT
TRBV14	TRBJ2-7	TRBD2	.	CASSQAVGGEQYF	TGTGCCAGCAGCCAAGCAGTGGGGGGGGAGCAGTACTTC
TRBV28	TRBJ1-5	.	many	CASSLGGGGGYQPQHF	TGTGCCAGCAGTTTAGGAGGAGGGGGGGGTTATCAGCCCCAGCATTTT
TRBV20-1	TRBJ2-3	.	many	CSASGSSSTQYF	TGCAGTGCTAGCGGGAGCAGTTCTACGCAGTATTTT
TRBV29-1	TRBJ2-3	.	.	CSVRITRADTQYF	TGCAGCGTCCGAATTACTAGGGCAGATACGCAGTATTTT
TRBV6-2/TRBV6-3	TRBJ1-5	TRBD1	many	CATLRTGGGQPQHF	TGTGCCACCCTCAGGACAGGGGGCGGTCAGCCCCAGCATTTT
TRBV29-1	TRBJ2-3	.	many	CSVGGSTGTSETQYF	TGCAGCGTTGGGGGATCCACCGGGACCTCCGAAACGCAGTATTTT
TRBV10-1	TRBJ2-2	.	.	CASSPRGLRNTGELSF	TGCGCCAGCAGTCCTAGGGGGTTACGGAACACCGGGGAGCTGTCTTTT
TRBV3-1	TRBJ2-2	TRBD1	.	CASSPTGGLPNTGELFF	TGTGCCAGCAGCCCGACAGGGGGCTTACCGAACACCGGGGAGCTGTTTTTT
TRBV9	TRBJ2-1	.	many	CASSVGPYNEQFF	TGTGCCAGCAGTGTCGGGCCATACAATGAGCAGTTCTTC
TRBV28	TRBJ1-5	TRBD1	once	CASRTETGGSLILQPQHF	TGTGCCAGCAGGACTGAGACAGGGGGAAGCTTGATCCTTCAGCCCCAGCATTTT
TRBV24-1	TRBJ2-3	.	.	CATSDPFVTAGSTDTQYF	TGTGCCACCAGTGACCCTTTTGTGACGGCAGGGAGCACAGATACGCAGTATTTT
TRBV7-2	TRBJ1-6	.	many	CASSFWQPNSPLHF	TGTGCCAGCAGCTTTTGGCAGCCCAATTCACCCCTCCACTTT
TRBV27	TRBJ1-1	.	many	CASSPRQLAAEAFF	TGTGCCAGCAGTCCCCGACAGCTAGCGGCTGAAGCTTTCTTT
TRBV28	TRBJ2-5	.	many	CASSLIRRGETQYF	TGTGCCAGCAGTTTGATTAGACGTGGAGAGACCCAGTACTTC
TRBV10-2	TRBJ2-5	TRBD2	many	CASSFLASGVQETQYF	TGCGCCAGCAGTTTCTTGGCTAGCGGGGTACAAGAGACCCAGTACTTC
TRBV28	TRBJ2-7	.	many	CASSLRLGAYEQYF	TGTGCCAGCAGTTTACGCCTGGGGGCTTACGAGCAGTACTTC
TRBV4-1	TRBJ2-5	.	once	CASSQVTEQETQYF	TGCGCCAGCAGCCAAGTTACAGAACAAGAGACCCAGTACTTC
TRBV20-1	TRBJ2-3	TRBD2	few	CSAPAASGGTDTQYF	TGCAGTGCTCCCGCAGCTAGCGGGGGCACAGATACGCAGTATTTT
TRBV12-3/TRBV12-4	TRBJ2-3	.	.	CASSHQSRDLDTQYF	TGTGCCAGCAGTCACCAGTCGCGGGACTTGGATACGCAGTATTTT
TRBV25-1	TRBJ1-1	.	many	CASSETGWGTEAFF	TGTGCCAGCAGTGAAACAGGGTGGGGCACTGAAGCTTTCTTT
TRBV6-2/TRBV6-3	TRBJ1-3	.	many	CASGGRTGNTIYF	TGTGCCAGCGGTGGCAGAACTGGAAACACCATATATTTT
TRBV19	TRBJ1-6	.	once	CAGPGQRDNSPLHF	TGTGCCGGACCCGGACAGAGAGACAATTCACCCCTCCACTTT
TRBV6-1	TRBJ1-6	.	few	CASSPPRRNSPLHF	TGTGCCAGCAGTCCCCCTAGAAGGAATTCACCCCTCCACTTT
TRBV11-2	TRBJ2-7	.	.	CASSQDSTGTAYEQYF	TGTGCCAGCAGCCAAGACTCTACCGGTACAGCCTACGAGCAGTACTTC